This T cell receptor beta chain was identified in a study of CD8 T cells in ankylosing spondylitis. Overall study findings and caveats: Prior literature has documented some motif variants in synovial fluid and blood from reactive arthritis. Researchers report that disease-linked clones proved CD8+ and relatively rare in peripheral blood. Researchers reportedly found disease-linked clones significantly enriched in matched ankylosing spondylitis synovial fluid.

Generation of TCR beta libraries employed quantitative 5'-RACE incorporating molecular barcodes. Using its own MiXCR run on the 5' RACE reads, TCRdb lists one record per CDR3 protein. The sample lists about 340,000 distinct CDR3 sequences; under 15% were seen once. The CDR3 comprises 16 residues, both ends counted. Points on this clonotype: Antigen specificity is unknown. Because the CDR3's place on the DNA is in doubt, the DNA is left out and the CDR3 is given as listed by TCRdb.

The specimen sequenced was blood, either unsorted or a sorted T cell fraction (not recorded which). The chain combines TRBV12-1 with TRBJ2-2; whether TRBD1, the table's D call, matches the DNA was not checked. TRBV12-1 is assigned pseudogene status. The clonotype comes from a male donor with ankylosing spondylitis or in good health (not recorded which). The CDR3 spells CASSRGAGTGPGSCFF.